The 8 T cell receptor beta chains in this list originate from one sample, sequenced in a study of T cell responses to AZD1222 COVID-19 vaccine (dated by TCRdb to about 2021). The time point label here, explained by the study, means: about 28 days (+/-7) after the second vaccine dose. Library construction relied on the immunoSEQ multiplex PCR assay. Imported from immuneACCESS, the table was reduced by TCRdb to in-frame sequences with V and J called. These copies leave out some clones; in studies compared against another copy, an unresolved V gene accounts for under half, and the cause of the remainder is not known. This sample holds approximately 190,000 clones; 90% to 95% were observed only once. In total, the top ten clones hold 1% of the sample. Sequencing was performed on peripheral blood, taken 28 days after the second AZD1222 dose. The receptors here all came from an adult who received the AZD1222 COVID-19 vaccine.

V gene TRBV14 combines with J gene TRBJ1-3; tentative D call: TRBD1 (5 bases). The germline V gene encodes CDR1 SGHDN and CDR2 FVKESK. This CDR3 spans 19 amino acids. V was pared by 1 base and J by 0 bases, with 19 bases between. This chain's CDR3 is CASSQVYRSHSYSGNTIYF. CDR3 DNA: TGTGCCAGCAGCCAAGTGTACAGGTCCCACTCTTACTCTGGAAACACCATATATTTT.

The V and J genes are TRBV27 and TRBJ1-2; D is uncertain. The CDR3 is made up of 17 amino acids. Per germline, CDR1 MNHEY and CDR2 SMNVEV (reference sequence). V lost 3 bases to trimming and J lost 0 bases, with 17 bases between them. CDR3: CASSFSQVFPANYGYTF. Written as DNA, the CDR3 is TGTGCCAGCAGTTTTTCCCAAGTTTTTCCGGCTAACTATGGCTACACCTTC.

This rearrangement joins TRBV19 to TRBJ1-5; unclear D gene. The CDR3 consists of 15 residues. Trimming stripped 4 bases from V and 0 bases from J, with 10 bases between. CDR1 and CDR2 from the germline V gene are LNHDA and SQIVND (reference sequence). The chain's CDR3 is CASSTGSYSNQPQHF. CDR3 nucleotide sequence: TGTGCCAGTAGTACGGGATCCTATAGCAATCAGCCCCAGCATTTT.

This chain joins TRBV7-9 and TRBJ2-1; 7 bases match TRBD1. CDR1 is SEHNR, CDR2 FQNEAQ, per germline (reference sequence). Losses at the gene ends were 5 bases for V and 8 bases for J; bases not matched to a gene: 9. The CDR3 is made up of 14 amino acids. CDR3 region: CASSPRDRVDEQFF. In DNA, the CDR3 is TGTGCCAGCAGCCCGAGAGACAGGGTTGATGAGCAGTTCTTC.

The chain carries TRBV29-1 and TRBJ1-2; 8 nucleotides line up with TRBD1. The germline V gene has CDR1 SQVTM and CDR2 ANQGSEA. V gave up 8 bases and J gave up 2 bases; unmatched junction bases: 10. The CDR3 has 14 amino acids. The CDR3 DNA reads TGCAGCTCGGATGGACAGGGCGCGAACTATGGCTACACCTTC. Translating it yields CSSDGQGANYGYTF.

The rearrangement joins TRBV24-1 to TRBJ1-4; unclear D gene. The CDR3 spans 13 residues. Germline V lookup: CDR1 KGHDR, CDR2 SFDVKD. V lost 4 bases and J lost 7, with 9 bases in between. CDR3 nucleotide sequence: TGTGCCACCAGTGAGGTTTGGAGTGAAAAACTGTTTTTT. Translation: CATSEVWSEKLFF.

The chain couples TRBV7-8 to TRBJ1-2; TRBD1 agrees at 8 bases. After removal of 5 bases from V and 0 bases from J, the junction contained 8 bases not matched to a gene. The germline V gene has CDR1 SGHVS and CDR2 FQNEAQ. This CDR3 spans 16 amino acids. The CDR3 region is CASSPPGQGPNYGYTF. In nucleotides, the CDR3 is TGTGCCAGCAGCCCCCCCGGACAGGGACCTAACTATGGCTACACCTTC.

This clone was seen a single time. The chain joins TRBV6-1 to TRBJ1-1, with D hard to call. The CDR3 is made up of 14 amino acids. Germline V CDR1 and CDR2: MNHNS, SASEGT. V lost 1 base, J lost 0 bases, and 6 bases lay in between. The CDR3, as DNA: TGTGCCAGCAGTGAAGGACGGGTGAACACTGAAGCTTTCTTT. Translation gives CASSEGRVNTEAFF.